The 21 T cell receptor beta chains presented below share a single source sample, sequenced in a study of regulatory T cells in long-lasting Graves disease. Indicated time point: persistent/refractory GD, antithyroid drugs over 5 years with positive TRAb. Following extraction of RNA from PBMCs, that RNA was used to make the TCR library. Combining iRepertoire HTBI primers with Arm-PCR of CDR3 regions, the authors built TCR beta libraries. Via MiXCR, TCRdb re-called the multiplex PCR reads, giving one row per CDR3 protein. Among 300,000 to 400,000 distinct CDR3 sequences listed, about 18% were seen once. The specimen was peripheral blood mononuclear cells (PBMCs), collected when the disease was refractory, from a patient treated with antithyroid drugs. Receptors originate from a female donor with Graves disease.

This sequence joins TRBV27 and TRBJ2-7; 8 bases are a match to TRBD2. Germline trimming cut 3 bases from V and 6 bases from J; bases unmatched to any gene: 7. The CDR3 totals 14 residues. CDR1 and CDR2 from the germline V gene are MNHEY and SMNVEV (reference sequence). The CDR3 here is CASSFTSGSGEQYF. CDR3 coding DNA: TGTGCCAGCAGTTTTACCAGCGGGAGTGGCGAGCAGTACTTC.

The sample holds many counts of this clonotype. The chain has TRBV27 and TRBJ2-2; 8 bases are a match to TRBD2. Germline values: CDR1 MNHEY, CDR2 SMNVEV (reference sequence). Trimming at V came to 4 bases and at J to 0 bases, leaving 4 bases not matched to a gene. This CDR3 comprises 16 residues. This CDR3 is CASSSGGVPNTGELFF. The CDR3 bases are TGTGCCAGCAGTTCGGGGGGGGTACCGAACACCGGGGAGCTGTTTTTT.

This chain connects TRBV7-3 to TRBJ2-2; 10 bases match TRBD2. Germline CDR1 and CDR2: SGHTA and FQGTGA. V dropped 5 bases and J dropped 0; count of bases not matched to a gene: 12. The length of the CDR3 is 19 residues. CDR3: CASSPRAGGAFANTGELFF. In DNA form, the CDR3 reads TGTGCCAGCAGCCCCCGAGCGGGAGGGGCTTTCGCGAACACCGGGGAGCTGTTTTTT. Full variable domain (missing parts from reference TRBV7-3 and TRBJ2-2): GAGVSQTPSNKVTEKGKYVELRCDPISGHTALYWYRQSLGQGPEFLIYFQGTGAADDSGLPNDRFFAVRPEGSVSTLKIQRTERGDSAVYLCASSPRAGGAFANTGELFFGEGSRLTVL.

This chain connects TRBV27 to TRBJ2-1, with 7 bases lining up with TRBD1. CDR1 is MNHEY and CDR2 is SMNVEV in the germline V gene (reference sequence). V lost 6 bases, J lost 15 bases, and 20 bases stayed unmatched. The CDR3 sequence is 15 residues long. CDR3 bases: TGTGCCAGCAGCCCTCGGGACAGCCCTCTCCTTGGGGTGTTCTTC. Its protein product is CASSPRDSPLLGVFF.

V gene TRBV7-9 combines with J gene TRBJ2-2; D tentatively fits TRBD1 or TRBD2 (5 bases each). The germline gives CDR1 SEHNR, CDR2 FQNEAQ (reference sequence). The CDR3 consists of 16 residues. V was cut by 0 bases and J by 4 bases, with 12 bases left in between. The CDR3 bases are TGTGCCAGCAGCTTAGCCTCGGGGCCGGGCACCGGGGAGCTGTTTTTT. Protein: CASSLASGPGTGELFF.

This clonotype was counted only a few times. The CDR3 loop is CASSLLMADTQYF. CDR3 nucleotide sequence: TGTGCCAGCAGTTTACTAATGGCGGATACGCAGTATTTT. This chain joins TRBV12-3 or TRBV12-4 and TRBJ2-3; no firm D call. The ends were cut back, 2 bases at V and 6 bases at J, with 9 bases in the middle. This CDR3 is built from 13 residues.

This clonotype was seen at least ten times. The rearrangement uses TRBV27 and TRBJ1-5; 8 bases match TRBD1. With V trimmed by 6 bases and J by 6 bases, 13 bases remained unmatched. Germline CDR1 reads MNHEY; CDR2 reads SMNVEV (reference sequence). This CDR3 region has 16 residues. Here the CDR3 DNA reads TGTGCCAGCAGACCAACCCGGACAGGGTTAGGTCAGCCCCAGCATTTT. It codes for CASRPTRTGLGQPQHF.

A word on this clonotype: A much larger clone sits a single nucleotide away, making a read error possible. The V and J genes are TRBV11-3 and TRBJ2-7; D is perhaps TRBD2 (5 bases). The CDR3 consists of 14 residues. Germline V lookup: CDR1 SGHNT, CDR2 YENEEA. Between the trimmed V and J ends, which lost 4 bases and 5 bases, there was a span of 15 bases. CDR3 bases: TGTGCCAGCAGCTCTAGACGGGGAGTTGACGAGCAGTACTTC. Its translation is CASSSRRGVDEQYF.

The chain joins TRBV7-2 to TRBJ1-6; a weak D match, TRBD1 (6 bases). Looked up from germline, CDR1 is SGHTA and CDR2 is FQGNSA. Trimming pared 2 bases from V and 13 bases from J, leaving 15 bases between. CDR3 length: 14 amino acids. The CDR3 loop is CASSLKVQGSPLHF. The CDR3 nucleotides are TGTGCCAGCAGCTTAAAAGTACAGGGTTCTCCCCTCCACTTT.

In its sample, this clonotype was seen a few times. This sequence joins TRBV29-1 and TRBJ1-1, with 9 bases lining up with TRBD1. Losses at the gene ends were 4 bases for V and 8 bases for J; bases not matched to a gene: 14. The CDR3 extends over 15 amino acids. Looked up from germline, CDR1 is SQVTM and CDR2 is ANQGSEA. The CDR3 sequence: CSVANTGGPSGEAFF. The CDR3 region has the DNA TGCAGCGTTGCCAACACAGGGGGCCCTTCGGGAGAAGCTTTCTTT.

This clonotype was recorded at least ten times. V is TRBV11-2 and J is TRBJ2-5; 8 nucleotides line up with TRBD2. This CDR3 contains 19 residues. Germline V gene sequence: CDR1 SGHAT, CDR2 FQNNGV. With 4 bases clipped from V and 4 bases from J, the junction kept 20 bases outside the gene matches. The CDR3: CASSSAPHPSRGATETQYF. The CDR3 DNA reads TGTGCCAGCAGCTCAGCCCCGCACCCCTCGCGGGGGGCGACAGAGACCCAGTACTTC.

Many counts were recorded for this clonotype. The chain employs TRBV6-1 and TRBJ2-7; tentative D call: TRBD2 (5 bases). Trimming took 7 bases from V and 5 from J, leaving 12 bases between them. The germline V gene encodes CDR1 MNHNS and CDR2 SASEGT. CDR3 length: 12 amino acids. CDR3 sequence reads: CASKRERHEQYF. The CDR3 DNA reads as TGTGCCAGCAAACGGGAACGACACGAGCAGTACTTC.

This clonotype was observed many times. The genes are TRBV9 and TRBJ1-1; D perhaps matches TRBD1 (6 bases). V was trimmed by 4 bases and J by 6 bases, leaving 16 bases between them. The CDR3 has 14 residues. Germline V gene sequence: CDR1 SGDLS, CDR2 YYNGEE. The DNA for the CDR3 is TGTGCCAGCAGCCCGAAACAGGGTCTCGCTGAAGCTTTCTTT. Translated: CASSPKQGLAEAFF.

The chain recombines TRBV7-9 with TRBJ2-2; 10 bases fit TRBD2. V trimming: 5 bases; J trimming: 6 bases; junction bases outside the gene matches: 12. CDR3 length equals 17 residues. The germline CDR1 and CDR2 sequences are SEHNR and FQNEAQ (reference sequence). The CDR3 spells CASSQSGTSAPSGELFF. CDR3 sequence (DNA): TGTGCCAGCAGCCAATCCGGGACTAGCGCCCCTTCCGGGGAGCTGTTTTTT.

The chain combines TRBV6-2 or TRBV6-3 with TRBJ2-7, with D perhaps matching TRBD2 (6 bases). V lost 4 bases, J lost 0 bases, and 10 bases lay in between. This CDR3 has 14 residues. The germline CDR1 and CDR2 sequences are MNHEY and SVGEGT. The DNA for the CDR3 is TGTGCCAGCAGTTCCACGGGGGTCTCCTACGAGCAGTACTTC. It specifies CASSSTGVSYEQYF.

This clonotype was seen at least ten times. The DNA of the CDR3 is TGTGCCAGCAGTTTCAGGGATAGCAATCAGCCCCAGCATTTT. This sequence encodes CASSFRDSNQPQHF. V is TRBV12-3 or TRBV12-4 and J is TRBJ1-5; possibly TRBD1 for D (5 bases). This CDR3 is 14 amino acids long. Trimming removed 3 bases at V and 0 bases at J, with 6 bases between.

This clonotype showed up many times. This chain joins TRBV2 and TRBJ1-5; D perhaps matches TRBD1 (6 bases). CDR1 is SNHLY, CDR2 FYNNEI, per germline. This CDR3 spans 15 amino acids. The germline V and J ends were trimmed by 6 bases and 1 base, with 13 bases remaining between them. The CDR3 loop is CASRGDRMSNQPQHF. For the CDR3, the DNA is TGTGCCAGCAGGGGAGACAGGATGAGCAATCAGCCCCAGCATTTT.

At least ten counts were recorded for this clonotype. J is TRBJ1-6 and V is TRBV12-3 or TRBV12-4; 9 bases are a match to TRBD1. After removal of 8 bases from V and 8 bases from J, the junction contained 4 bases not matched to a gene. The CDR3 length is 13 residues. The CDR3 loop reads CASGGQGDSPLHF. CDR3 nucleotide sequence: TGTGCCAGCGGGGGACAGGGTGATTCACCCCTCCACTTT.

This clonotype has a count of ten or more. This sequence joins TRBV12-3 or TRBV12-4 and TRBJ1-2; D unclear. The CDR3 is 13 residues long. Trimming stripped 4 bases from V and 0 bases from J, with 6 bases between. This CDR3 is CASSSAANYGYTF. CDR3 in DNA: TGTGCCAGCAGTTCAGCGGCTAACTATGGCTACACCTTC.

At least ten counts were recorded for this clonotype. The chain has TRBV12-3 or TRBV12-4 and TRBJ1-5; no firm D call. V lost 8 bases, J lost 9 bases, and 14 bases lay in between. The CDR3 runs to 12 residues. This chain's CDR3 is CASAVSGGPQHF. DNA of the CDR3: TGTGCCAGCGCCGTCTCAGGCGGGCCCCAGCATTTT.

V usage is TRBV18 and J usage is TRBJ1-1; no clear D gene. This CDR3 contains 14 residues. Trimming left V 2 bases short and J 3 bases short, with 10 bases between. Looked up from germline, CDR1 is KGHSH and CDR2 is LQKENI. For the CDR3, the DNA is TGTGCCAGCTCACCAAGGGAGGTGGACACTGAAGCTTTCTTT. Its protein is CASSPREVDTEAFF.